Included here is one T cell receptor (beta chain) sequence, with context. Its antigen is unidentified. Method: immunoSEQ multiplex PCR; TCRdb's copy keeps in-frame clones and lacks some. The sample has about 680,000 clones, around 74% seen once. This record belongs to a study of shared clonotypes between healthy human individuals. Study-level results: For sorted subsets, rarefaction showed incomplete sequencing despite large depth.

Germline V gives CDR1 SGHAT, CDR2 FQNNGV. Trimming removed 7 bases at V and 4 bases at J, with 19 bases between. The CDR3 extends over 15 amino acids. Sequencing was performed on memory CD4+ T cells sorted from blood. As for subset: CD45RA-negative fraction. The clonotype originates from a woman under 40 in good health. The chain couples TRBV11-2 to TRBJ1-2; D ambiguous. Written as DNA, the CDR3 is TGTGCCAGCAAGTCTCTCCGCGGCACAGCCTATGGCTACACCTTC. It translates to CASKSLRGTAYGYTF.